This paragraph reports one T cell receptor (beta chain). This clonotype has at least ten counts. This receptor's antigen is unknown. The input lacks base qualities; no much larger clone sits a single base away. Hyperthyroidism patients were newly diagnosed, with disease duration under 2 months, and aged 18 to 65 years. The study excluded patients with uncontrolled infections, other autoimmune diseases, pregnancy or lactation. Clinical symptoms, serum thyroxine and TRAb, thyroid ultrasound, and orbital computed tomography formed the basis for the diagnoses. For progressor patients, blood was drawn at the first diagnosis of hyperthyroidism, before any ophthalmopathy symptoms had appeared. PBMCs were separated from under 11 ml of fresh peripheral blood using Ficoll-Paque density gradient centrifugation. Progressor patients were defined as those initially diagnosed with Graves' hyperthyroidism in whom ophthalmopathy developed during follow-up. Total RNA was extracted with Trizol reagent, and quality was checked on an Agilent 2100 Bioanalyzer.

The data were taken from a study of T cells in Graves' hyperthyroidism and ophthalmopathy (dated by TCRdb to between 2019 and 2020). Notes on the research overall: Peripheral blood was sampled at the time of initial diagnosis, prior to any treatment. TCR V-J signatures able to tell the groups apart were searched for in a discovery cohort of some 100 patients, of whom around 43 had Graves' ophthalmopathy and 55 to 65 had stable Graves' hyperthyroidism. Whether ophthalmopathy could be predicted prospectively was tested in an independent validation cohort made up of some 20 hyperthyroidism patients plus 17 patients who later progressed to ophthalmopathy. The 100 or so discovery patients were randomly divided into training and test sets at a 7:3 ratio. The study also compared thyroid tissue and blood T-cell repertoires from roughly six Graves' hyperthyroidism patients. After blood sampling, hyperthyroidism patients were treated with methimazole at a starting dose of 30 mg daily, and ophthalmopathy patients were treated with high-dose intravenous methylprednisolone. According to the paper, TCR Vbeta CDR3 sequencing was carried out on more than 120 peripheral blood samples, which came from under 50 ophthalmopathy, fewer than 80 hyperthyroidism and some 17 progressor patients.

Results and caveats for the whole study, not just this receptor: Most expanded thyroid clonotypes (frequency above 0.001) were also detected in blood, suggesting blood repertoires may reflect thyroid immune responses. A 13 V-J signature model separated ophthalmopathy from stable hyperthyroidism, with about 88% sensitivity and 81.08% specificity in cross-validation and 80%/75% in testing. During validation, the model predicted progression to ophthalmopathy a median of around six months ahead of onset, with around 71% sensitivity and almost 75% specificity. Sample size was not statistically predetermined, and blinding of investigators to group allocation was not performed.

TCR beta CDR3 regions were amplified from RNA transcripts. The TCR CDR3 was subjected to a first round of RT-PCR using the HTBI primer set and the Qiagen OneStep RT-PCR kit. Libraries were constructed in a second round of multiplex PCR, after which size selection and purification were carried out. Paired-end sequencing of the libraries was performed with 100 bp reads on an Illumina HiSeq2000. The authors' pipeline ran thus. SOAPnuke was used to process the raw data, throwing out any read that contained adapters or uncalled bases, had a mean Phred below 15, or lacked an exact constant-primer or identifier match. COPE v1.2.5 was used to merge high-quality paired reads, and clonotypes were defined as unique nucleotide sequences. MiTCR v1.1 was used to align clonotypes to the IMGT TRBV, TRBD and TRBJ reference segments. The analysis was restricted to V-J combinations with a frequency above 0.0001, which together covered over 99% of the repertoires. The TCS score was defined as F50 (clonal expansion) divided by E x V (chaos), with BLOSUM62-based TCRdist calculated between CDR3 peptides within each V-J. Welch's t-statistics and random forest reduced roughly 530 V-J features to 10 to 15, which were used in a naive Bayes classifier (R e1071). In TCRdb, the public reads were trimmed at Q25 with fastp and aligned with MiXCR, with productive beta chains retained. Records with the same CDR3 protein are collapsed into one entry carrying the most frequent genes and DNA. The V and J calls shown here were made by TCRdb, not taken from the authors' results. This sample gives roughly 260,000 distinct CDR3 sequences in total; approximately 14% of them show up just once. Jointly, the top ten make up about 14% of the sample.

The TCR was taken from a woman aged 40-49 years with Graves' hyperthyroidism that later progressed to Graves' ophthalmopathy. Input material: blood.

The sequenced DNA is TGCAGCGTAGAAACAGGAGGGGCGCAAGAGACCCAGTACTTC. Its amino acids are CSVETGGAQETQYF. The chain is encoded by TRBV29-1 joined to TRBJ2-5; the D region possibly corresponds to TRBD2 (6 bases align). The CDR3 measures 14 amino acids from cysteine to phenylalanine. The CDR3 DNA has 42 bases and is translated from base 1. V sheds 6 bases and J sheds 2 bases, leaving 16 bases between their ends. From a lookup of the germline V gene, CDR1 and CDR2 are SQVTM and ANQGSEA.